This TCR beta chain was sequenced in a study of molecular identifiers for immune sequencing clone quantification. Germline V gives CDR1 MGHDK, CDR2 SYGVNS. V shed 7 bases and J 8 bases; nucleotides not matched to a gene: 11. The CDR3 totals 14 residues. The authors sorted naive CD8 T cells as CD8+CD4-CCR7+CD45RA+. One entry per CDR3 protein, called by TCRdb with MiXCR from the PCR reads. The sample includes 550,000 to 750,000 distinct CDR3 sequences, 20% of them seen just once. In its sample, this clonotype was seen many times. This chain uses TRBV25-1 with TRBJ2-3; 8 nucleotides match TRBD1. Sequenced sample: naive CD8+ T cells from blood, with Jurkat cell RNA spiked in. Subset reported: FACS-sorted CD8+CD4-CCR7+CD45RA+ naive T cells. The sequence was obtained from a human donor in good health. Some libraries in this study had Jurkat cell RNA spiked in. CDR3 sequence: CASTPGQVRGTQYF. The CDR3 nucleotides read TGTGCCAGCACCCCGGGACAGGTGCGGGGTACGCAGTATTTT.